This T cell receptor beta chain appears in the sequencing data of a study of Graves' ophthalmopathy and Graves' hyperthyroidism. The sequenced template was RNA, covering the TCR beta CDR3 region. Second-round multiplex PCR followed a first-round RT-PCR using HTBI primers. Using its own MiXCR run on the multiplex PCR reads, TCRdb lists one record per CDR3 protein. The sample has over a million distinct CDR3 sequences; 35% to 40% are singletons. The length of the CDR3 is 13 residues. Trimming shortened V by 8 bases and J by 2 bases, and 16 bases separated the two germline ends. The germline V gene has CDR1 SQVTM and CDR2 ANQGSEA.

The sequence came from an adult man with Graves' hyperthyroidism. V usage is TRBV29-1 and J usage is TRBJ2-7; possible D gene TRBD1, 6 bases. The material sequenced was peripheral blood or thyroid tissue (not recorded which). CDR3 coding DNA: TGCAGCTTGGCCCCAGGGGTAACCTACGAGCAGTACTTC. This gives the protein CSLAPGVTYEQYF.